Listed here are 13 T cell receptor beta chains from one sample, sequenced in a study of beta chain features in type 1 diabetes. Expressed TCRB transcripts were sequenced, since all the RNA that had been isolated was reverse transcribed. Generated by immunoSEQ multiplex PCR, the TCRdb table keeps only in-frame clones and is missing some. This sample carries about 620,000 clones, 15% to 19% of them seen once, and the ten largest clones take around 0.1%. Material for sequencing was naive CD4+ T cells from blood. These TCRs come from a man between 18 and 29 years old in good health.

The chain has TRBV28 and TRBJ2-5, with D unresolved. The CDR3 consists of 13 residues. Trimming removed 7 bases from V and 2 bases from J, with 11 bases in between. The germline V gene has CDR1 MDHEN and CDR2 SYDVKM. This CDR3 is CASNRDLQETQYF. The CDR3 DNA sequence: TGTGCCAGCAACCGAGACTTACAAGAGACCCAGTACTTC.

This clone has only a few counts. V is TRBV7-6 and J is TRBJ2-1; TRBD2 agrees at 7 bases. Losses at the gene ends were 5 bases for V and 2 bases for J; bases not matched to a gene: 9. Germline V CDR1 and CDR2: SGHVS, FNYEAQ. The CDR3 is 16 amino acids. The CDR3 DNA follows: TGTGCCAGCAGCCCCAGTCGGGGGGTAGCCTACAATGAGCAGTTCTTC. Amino acid sequence: CASSPSRGVAYNEQFF.

A few counts support this clone. The CDR3 DNA sequence: TGTGCCAGCAGCTTAGGCAGGCAAGAGACCCAGTACTTC. Protein: CASSLGRQETQYF. The rearrangement joins TRBV5-6 to TRBJ2-5; D gene unclear. Trimming cost V 2 bases and J 2 bases, with 7 bases left between them. The CDR3 runs 13 residues. The V gene's germline CDR1 is SGHDT and CDR2 YYEEEE.

The gene calls are TRBV5-1 and TRBJ1-3; no firm D call. The CDR3 contains 19 residues. In germline, CDR1 is SGHRS, CDR2 YFSETQ. Trimming left V 4 bases short and J 0 bases short, with 23 bases between. The CDR3 reads CASSRGSTSLLSSGNTIYF. CDR3 in DNA: TGCGCCAGCAGCCGCGGTTCGACTTCACTGTTAAGCTCTGGAAACACCATATATTTT.

The V gene is TRBV29-1, the J gene TRBJ1-5; D is ambiguous. With 7 bases removed from V and 1 base from J, the gap between germline ends came to 8 bases. CDR3 length: 12 amino acids. Germline V gene data show CDR1 as SQVTM and CDR2 as ANQGSEA. DNA for the CDR3: TGCAGCGGTAAATGGAGCAATCAGCCCCAGCATTTT. Its protein is CSGKWSNQPQHF.

This clone was seen more than once but under ten times. The chain joins TRBV4-3 to TRBJ2-7, with D perhaps assigned TRBD1 or TRBD2 (5 bases each). The CDR3 contains 17 residues. The germline CDR1 and CDR2 sequences are LGHNA and YSLEER. The V gene lost 0 bases and the J gene lost 0 bases, with 15 bases spanning the gap. The CDR3 region has the DNA TGCGCCAGCAGCCAAGAATACAGGACTCAAAGCTCCTACGAGCAGTACTTC. Residues: CASSQEYRTQSSYEQYF.

The chain joins TRBV5-6 to TRBJ1-5; 7 nucleotides match TRBD1. Germline CDR1 and CDR2: SGHDT and YYEEEE. V shed 0 bases, J shed 8 bases, and the junction held 5 bases outside the gene matches. CDR3 length: 14 residues. This CDR3 is CASSLGGGSEPQHF. CDR3 nucleotide sequence: TGTGCCAGCAGCTTGGGAGGGGGCTCGGAGCCCCAGCATTTT.

The chain links TRBV7-3 to TRBJ1-1; D gene unclear. In germline, CDR1 is SGHTA, CDR2 FQGTGA. Trimming pared 5 bases from V and 2 bases from J, leaving 21 bases between. CDR3 length equals 17 residues. CDR3 in DNA: TGTGCCAGCAGCCAAATTCAAAAAGGTCGGGGAAACACTGAAGCTTTCTTT. Translating gives CASSQIQKGRGNTEAFF. The variable domain in full, with the rest retrieved from reference TRBV7-3 and TRBJ1-1, is GAGVSQTPSNKVTEKGKYVELRCDPISGHTALYWYRQSLGQGPEFLIYFQGTGAADDSGLPNDRFFAVRPEGSVSTLKIQRTERGDSAVYLCASSQIQKGRGNTEAFFGQGTRLTVV.

This clone was counted a few times. The chain has TRBV5-8 and TRBJ2-7, with TRBD2 as a possible D gene (6 bases). Trimming removed 6 bases at V and 1 base at J, with 17 bases between. The germline gives CDR1 SGHTS, CDR2 YDEGEE. The CDR3 length is 15 residues. CDR3 bases: TGTGCCAGCACTACACCGGGACTTCTGTCCTACGAGCAGTACTTC. Its protein is CASTTPGLLSYEQYF. Supplemented by reference TRBV5-8 and TRBJ2-7, the full variable domain reads EAGVTQSPTHLIKTRGQQATLRCSPISGHTSVYWYQQALGLGLQFLLWYDEGEERNRGNFPPRFSGRQFPNYSSELNVNALELEDSALYLCASTTPGLLSYEQYFGPGTRLTVT.

The CDR3 protein is CASSIRVDHEQYF. The CDR3 nucleotides read TGTGCCAGTAGTATTCGGGTTGACCACGAGCAGTACTTC. The J gene is TRBJ2-7, the V gene TRBV19; D not resolved. V shed 3 bases and J shed 5 bases, with 11 bases lying between them. From germline, CDR1 is LNHDA and CDR2 SQIVND (reference sequence). This CDR3 comprises 13 residues.

The chain combines TRBV9 with TRBJ1-6; 9 bases align to TRBD1. Trimming at V came to 7 bases and at J to 9 bases, leaving 11 bases not matched to a gene. CDR3 length: 15 residues. CDR1 SGDLS and CDR2 YYNGEE come from the germline V gene. CDR3 amino acids: CASGERDRDFSPLHF. Written as DNA, the CDR3 is TGTGCCAGCGGCGAGAGGGACAGGGATTTTTCACCCCTCCACTTT.

Concerning this clone itself: Different DNA sequences within this sample yield the same CDR3. This chain connects TRBV29-1 to TRBJ2-6; D remains ambiguous. Trimming pared 7 bases from V and 1 base from J, leaving 8 bases between. There are 13 residues in the CDR3. The germline V gene encodes CDR1 SQVTM and CDR2 ANQGSEA. CDR3 region: CSARDSGANVLTF. The CDR3 DNA reads TGCAGCGCACGAGATTCTGGGGCCAACGTCCTGACTTTC.

This chain joins TRBV28 and TRBJ2-7, with 8 bases lining up with TRBD1. Looked up from germline, CDR1 is MDHEN and CDR2 is SYDVKM. The CDR3 runs to 15 residues. V was clipped by 5 bases and J by 4 bases; unmatched bases: 10. The CDR3 protein is CASSQRTGSGYEQYF. CDR3 DNA sequence: TGTGCCAGCAGTCAACGGACAGGGTCTGGATACGAGCAGTACTTC.